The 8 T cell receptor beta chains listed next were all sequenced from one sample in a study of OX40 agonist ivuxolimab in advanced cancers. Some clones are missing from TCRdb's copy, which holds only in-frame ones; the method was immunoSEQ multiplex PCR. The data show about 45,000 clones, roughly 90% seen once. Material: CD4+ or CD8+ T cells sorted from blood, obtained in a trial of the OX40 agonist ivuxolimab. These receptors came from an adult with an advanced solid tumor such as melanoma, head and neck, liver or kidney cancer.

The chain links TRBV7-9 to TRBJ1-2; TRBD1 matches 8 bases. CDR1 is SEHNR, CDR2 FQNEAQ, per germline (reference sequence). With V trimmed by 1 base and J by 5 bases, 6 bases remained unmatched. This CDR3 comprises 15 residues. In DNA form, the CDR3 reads TGTGCCAGCAGCTTAGATTCAGGGGGCTTTTATGGCTACACCTTC. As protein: CASSLDSGGFYGYTF.

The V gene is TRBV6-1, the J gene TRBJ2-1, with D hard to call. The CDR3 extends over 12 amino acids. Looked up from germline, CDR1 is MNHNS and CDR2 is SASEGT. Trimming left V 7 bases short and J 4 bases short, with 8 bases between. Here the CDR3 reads CASTWAYNEQFF. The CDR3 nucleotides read TGTGCCAGCACGTGGGCGTACAATGAGCAGTTCTTC.

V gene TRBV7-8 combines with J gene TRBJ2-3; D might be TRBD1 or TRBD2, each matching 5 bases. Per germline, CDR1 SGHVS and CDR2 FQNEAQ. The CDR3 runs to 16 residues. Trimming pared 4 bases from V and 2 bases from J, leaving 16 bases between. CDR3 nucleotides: TGTGCCAGCAGCTCCGTCGGGGACCCTTCCACAGATACGCAGTATTTT. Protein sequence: CASSSVGDPSTDTQYF. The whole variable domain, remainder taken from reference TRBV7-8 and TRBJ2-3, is GAGVSQSPRYKVAKRGQDVALRCDPISGHVSLFWYQQALGQGPEFLTYFQNEAQLDKSGLPSDRFFAERPEGSVSTLKIQRTQQEDSAVYLCASSSVGDPSTDTQYFGPGTRLTVL.

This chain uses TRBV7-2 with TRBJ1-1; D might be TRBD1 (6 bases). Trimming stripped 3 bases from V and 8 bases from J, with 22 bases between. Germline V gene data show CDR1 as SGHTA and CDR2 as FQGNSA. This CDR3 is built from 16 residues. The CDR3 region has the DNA TGTGCCAGCAGCTTCCGGGACATCCCTGAAAGGGGAGAAGCTTTCTTT. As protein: CASSFRDIPERGEAFF. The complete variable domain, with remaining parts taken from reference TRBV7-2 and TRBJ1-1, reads GAGVSQSPSNKVTEKGKDVELRCDPISGHTALYWYRQSLGQGLEFLIYFQGNSAPDKSGLPSDRFSAERTGGSVSTLTIQRTQQEDSAVYLCASSFRDIPERGEAFFGQGTRLTVV.

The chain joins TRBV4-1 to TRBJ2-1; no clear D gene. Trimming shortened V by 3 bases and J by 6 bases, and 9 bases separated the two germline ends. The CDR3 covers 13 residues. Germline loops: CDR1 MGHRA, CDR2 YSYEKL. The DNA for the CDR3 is TGCGCCAGCAGCCAGGAGACTCCCAATGAGCAGTTCTTC. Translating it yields CASSQETPNEQFF.

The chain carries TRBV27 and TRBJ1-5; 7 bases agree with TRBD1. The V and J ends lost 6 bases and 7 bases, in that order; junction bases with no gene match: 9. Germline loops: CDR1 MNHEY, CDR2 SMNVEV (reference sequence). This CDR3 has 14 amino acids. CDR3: CASSPTGETQPQHF. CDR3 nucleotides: TGTGCCAGCAGCCCAACAGGGGAAACGCAGCCCCAGCATTTT.

CDR3 amino acids: CASSQADTVINQPQHF. The CDR3 nucleotides are TGCGCCAGCAGCCAAGCGGACACGGTAATCAATCAGCCCCAGCATTTT. This chain connects TRBV4-1 to TRBJ1-5, with a tentative D call TRBD1 (5 bases). V shed 1 base and J shed 3 bases, with 13 bases lying between them. This CDR3 is 16 amino acids long. CDR1 is MGHRA, CDR2 YSYEKL, per germline.

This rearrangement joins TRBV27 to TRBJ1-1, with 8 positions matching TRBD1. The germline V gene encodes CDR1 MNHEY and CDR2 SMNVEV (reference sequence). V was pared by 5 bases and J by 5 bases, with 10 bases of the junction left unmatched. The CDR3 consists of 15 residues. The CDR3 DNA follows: TGTGCCAGCAGTCCCGCCGGACAGGGTCGGACTGAAGCTTTCTTT. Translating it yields CASSPAGQGRTEAFF.